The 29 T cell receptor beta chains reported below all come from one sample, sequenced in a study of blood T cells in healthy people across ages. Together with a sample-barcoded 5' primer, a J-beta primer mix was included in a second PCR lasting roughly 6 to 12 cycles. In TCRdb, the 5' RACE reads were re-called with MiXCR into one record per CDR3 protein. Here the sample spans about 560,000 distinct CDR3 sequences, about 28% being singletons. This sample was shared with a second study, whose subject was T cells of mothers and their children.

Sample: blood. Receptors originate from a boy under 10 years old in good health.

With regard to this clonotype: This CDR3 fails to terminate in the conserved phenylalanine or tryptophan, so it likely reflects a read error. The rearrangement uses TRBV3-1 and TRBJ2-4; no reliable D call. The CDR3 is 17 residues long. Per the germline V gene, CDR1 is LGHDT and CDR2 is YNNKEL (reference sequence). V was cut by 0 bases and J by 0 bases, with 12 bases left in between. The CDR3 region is CASSQDMAVLAKNIQYL. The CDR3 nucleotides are TGTGCCAGCAGCCAAGATATGGCGGTTCTAGCCAAAAACATTCAGTACCTC.

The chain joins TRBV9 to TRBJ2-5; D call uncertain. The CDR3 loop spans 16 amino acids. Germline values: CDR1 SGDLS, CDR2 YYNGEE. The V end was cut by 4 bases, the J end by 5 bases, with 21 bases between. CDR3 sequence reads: CASSPLQAVICETQYF. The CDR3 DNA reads TGTGCCAGCAGCCCCCTCCAGGCGGTTATTTGCGAGACCCAGTACTTC.

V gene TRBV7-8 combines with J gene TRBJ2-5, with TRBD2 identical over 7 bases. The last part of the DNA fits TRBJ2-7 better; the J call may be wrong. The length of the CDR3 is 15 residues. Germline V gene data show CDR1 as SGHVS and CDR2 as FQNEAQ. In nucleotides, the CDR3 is TGTGCCAGCAGCCCCTTGTGGGGGGGGTCCTACGAGCAGTACTTC. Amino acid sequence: CASSPLWGGSYEQYF.

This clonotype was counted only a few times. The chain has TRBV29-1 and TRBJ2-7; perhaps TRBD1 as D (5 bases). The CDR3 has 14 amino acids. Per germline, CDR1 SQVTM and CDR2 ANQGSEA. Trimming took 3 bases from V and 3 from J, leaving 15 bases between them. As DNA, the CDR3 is TGCAGCGTTGAGGAGTCAGGGTCTGACTACGAGCAGTACTTC. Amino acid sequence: CSVEESGSDYEQYF.

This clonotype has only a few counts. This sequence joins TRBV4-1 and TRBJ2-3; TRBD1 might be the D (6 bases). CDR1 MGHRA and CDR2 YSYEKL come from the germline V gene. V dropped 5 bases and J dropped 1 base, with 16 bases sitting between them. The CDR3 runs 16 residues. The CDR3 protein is CASSFGRGGGTDTQYF. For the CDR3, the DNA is TGCGCCAGCAGCTTCGGTAGAGGGGGAGGCACAGATACGCAGTATTTT.

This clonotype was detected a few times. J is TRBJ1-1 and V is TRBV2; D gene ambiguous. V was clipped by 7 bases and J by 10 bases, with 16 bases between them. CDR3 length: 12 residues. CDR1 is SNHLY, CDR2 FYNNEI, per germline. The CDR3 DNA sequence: TGTGCCAGCACTCCGGGAGGGTATGGAGCTTTCTTT. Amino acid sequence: CASTPGGYGAFF.

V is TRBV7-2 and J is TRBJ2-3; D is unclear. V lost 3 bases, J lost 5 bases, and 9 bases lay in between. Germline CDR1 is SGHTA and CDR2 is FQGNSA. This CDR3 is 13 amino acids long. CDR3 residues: CASSFLRGDTQYF. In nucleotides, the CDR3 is TGTGCCAGCAGCTTTCTGCGAGGAGATACGCAGTATTTT.

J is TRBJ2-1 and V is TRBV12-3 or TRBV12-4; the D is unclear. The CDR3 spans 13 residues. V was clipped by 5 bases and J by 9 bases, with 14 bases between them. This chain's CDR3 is CASSPAWVSEQFF. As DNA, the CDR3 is TGTGCCAGCAGTCCGGCCTGGGTCTCTGAGCAGTTCTTC.

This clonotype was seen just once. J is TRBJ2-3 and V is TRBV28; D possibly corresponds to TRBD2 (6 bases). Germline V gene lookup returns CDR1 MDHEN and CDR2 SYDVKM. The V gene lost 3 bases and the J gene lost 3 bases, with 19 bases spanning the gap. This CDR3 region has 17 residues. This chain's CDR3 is CASSFSLDQRATDTQYF. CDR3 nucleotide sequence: TGTGCCAGCAGTTTCAGTCTCGACCAGCGGGCTACAGATACGCAGTATTTT.

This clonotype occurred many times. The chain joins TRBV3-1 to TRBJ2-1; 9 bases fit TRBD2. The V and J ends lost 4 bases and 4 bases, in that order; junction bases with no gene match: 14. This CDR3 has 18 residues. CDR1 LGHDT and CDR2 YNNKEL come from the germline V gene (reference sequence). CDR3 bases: TGTGCCAGCAGCCTCTACCCCGGGACTAGCAGGCCTTACAATGAGCAGTTCTTC. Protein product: CASSLYPGTSRPYNEQFF.

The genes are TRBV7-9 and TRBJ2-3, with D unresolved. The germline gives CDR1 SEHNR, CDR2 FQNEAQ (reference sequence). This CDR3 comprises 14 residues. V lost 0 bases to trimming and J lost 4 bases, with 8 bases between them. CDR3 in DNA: TGTGCCAGCAGCTTAGCGGGCCAGGCAGATACGCAGTATTTT. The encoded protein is CASSLAGQADTQYF.

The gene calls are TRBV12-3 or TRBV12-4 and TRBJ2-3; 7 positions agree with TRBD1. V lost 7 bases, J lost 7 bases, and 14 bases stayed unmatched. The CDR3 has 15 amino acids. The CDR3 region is CASTTTGVGGNTQYF. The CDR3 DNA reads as TGTGCCAGCACTACCACAGGGGTAGGAGGAAATACGCAGTATTTT.

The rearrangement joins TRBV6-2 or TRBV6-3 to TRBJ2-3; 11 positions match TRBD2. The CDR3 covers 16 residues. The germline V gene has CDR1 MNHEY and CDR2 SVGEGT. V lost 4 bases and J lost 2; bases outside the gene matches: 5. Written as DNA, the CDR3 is TGTGCCAGCAGTTCCTCTAGCGGGGGGATCACAGATACGCAGTATTTT. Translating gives CASSSSSGGITDTQYF.

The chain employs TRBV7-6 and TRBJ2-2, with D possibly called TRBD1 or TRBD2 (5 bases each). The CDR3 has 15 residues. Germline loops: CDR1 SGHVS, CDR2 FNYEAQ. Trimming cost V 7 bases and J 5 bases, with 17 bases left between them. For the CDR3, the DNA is TGTGCCAGCAACATAGGGACCCGTGGTACCGGGGAGCTGTTTTTT. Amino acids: CASNIGTRGTGELFF.

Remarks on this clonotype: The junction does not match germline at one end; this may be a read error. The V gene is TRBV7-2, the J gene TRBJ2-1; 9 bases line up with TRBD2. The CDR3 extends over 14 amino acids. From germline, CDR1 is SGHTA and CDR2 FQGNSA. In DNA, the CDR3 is TGTGCCAGCAGCTTAAGCGGGGGGTTCGATGAGCAATTCTTC. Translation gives CASSLSGGFDEQFF.

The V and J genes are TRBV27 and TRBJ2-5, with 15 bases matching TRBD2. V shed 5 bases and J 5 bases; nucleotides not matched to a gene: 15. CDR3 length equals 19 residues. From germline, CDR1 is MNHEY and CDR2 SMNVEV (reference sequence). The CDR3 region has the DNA TGTGCCAGCAGTCCCTGGACTAGCGGGAGGGCCGACTTATCTGAGACCCAGTACTTC. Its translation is CASSPWTSGRADLSETQYF.

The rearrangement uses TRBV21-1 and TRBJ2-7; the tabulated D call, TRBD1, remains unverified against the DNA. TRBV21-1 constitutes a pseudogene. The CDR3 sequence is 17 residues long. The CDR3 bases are TGTGCCAGCAGCAAAGCGGCCTGGGACAGCTACTCCTACGAGCAGTACTTC. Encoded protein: CASSKAAWDSYSYEQYF.

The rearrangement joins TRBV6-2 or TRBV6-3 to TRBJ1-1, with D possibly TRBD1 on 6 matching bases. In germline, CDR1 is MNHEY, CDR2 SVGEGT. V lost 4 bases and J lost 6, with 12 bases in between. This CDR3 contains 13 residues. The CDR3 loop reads CASSFHGQPEAFF. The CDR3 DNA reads TGTGCCAGCAGTTTCCACGGACAGCCTGAAGCTTTCTTT.

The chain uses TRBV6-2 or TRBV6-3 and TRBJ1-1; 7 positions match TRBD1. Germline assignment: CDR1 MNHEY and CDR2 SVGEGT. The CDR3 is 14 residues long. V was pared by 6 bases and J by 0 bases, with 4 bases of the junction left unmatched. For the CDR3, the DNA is TGTGCCAGCAGCGACGGACAGGTGAACACTGAAGCTTTCTTT. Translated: CASSDGQVNTEAFF.

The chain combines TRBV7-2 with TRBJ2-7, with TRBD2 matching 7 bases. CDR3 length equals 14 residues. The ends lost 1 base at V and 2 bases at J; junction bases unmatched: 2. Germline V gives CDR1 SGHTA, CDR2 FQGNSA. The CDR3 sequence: CASSLVGGAYEQYF. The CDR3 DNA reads TGTGCCAGCAGCTTAGTGGGGGGGGCCTACGAGCAGTACTTC. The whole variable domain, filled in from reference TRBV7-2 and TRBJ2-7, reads GAGVSQSPSNKVTEKGKDVELRCDPISGHTALYWYRQSLGQGLEFLIYFQGNSAPDKSGLPSDRFSAERTGGSVSTLTIQRTQQEDSAVYLCASSLVGGAYEQYFGPGTRLTVT.

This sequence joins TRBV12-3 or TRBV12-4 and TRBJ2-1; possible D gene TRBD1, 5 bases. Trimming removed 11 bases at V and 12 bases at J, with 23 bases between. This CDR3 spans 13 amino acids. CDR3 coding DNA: TGTGCCTGCCGGTCCTCCACAGGCTTGTGGCAGTTCTTC. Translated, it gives CACRSSTGLWQFF.

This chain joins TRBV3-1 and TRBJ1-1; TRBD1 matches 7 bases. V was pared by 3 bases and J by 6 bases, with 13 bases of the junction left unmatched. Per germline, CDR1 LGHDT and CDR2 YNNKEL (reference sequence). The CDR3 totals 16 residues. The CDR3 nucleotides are TGTGCCAGCAGCCACTATTCCGGGACAGCATCCCCTGAAGCTTTCTTT. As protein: CASSHYSGTASPEAFF. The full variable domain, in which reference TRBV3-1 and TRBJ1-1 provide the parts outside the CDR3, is DTAVSQTPKYLVTQMGNDKSIKCEQNLGHDTMYWYKQDSKKFLKIMFSYNNKELIINETVPNRFSPKSPDKAHLNLHINSLELGDSAVYFCASSHYSGTASPEAFFGQGTRLTVV.

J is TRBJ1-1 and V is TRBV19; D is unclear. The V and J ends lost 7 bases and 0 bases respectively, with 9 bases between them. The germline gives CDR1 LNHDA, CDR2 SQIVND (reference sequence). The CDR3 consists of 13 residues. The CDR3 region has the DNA TGTGCCAGTAAGGTCTTCATGAACACTGAAGCTTTCTTT. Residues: CASKVFMNTEAFF. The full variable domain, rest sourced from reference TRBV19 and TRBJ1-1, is DGGITQSPKYLFRKEGQNVTLSCEQNLNHDAMYWYRQDPGQGLRLIYYSQIVNDFQKGDIAEGYSVSREKKESFPLTVTSAQKNPTAFYLCASKVFMNTEAFFGQGTRLTVV.

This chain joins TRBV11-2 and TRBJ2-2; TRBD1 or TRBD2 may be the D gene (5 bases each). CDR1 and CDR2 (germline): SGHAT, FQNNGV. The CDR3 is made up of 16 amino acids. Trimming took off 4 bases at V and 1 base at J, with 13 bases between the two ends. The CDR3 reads CASSSTGTLNTGELFF. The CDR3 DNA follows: TGTGCCAGCAGCTCTACCGGGACCTTGAACACCGGGGAGCTGTTTTTT. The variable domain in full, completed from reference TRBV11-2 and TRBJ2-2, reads EAGVAQSPRYKIIEKRQSVAFWCNPISGHATLYWYQQILGQGPKLLIQFQNNGVVDDSQLPKDRFSAERLKGVDSTLKIQPAKLEDSAVYLCASSSTGTLNTGELFFGEGSRLTVL.

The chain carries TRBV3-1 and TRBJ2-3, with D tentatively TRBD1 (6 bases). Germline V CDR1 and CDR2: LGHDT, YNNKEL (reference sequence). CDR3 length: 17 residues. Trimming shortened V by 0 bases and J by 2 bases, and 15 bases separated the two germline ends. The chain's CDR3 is CASSQDQYREPTDTQYF. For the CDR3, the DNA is TGTGCCAGCAGCCAAGATCAGTACAGGGAGCCCACAGATACGCAGTATTTT.

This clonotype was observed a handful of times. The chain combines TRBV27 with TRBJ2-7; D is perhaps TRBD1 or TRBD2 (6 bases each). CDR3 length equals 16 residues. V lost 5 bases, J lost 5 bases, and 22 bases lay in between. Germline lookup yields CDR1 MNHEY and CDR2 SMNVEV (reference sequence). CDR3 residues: CASSILGGQGPHEQYF. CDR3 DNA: TGTGCCAGCAGTATATTGGGGGGCCAGGGTCCCCACGAGCAGTACTTC.

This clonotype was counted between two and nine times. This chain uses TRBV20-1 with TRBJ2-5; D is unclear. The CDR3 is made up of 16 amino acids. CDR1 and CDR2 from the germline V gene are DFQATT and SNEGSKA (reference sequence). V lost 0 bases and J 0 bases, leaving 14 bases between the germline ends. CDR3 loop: CSARDRAAGHQETQYF. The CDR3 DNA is TGCAGTGCTAGAGATCGCGCGGCAGGCCACCAAGAGACCCAGTACTTC.

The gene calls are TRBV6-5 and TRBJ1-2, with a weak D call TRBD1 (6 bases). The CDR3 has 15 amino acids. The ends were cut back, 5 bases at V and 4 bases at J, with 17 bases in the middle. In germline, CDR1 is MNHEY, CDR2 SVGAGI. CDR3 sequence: CASSGTSGARYGYTF. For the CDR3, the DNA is TGTGCCAGCAGTGGAACTTCAGGGGCACGCTATGGCTACACCTTC.

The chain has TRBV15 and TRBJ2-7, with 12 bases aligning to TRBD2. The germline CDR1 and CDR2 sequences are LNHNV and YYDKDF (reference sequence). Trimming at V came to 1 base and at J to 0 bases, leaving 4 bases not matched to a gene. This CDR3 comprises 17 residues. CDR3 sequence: CATSRVKLAGGSYEQYF. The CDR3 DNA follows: TGTGCCACCAGCAGAGTCAAACTAGCGGGAGGCTCCTACGAGCAGTACTTC.